Described below is a single T cell receptor beta chain sequence and its context. This specimen belongs to a study of blood T cell repertoires in COVID-19. Per the authors' pipeline: Reference gene primers were amplified, and this amplification served to estimate nucleated cell counts. Some clones are missing from TCRdb's copy, which holds only in-frame ones; the method was immunoSEQ multiplex PCR. V and J calls and clone size are as listed in that table; D and trimming were resolved from the DNA. The table records around 230,000 clones, 75% to 90% of them present only once. Trimming cost V 3 bases and J 2 bases; bases outside gene matches: 14. The CDR3 runs 19 residues. Germline assignment: CDR1 SGHRS and CDR2 YFSETQ.

This rearrangement joins TRBV5-1 to TRBJ2-3; 11 bases are shared with TRBD2. Sequencing was carried out using PBMCs or T cells enriched from blood (not recorded which). This TCR was recovered from a woman aged 40-49 years with acute COVID-19. Here the CDR3 DNA reads TGCGCCAGCAGCTCCACTGGGACTAGCGGCCTAGGGGCCACAGATACGCAGTATTTT. Translating gives CASSSTGTSGLGATDTQYF.